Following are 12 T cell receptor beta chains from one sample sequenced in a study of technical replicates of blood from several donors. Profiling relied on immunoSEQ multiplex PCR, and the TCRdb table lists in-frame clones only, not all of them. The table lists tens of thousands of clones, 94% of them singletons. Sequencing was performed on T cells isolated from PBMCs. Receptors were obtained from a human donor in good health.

CDR3 residues: CASSYGGGGGRYEQYF. The CDR3 nucleotides are TGTGCCAGCAGTTACGGAGGGGGGGGCGGAAGATACGAGCAGTACTTC. The rearrangement uses TRBV6-6 and TRBJ2-7, with TRBD2 as a possible D gene (7 bases). The CDR3 covers 16 residues. Trimming pared 2 bases from V and 4 bases from J, leaving 18 bases between. From germline, CDR1 is MNHNY and CDR2 SVGAGI (reference sequence).

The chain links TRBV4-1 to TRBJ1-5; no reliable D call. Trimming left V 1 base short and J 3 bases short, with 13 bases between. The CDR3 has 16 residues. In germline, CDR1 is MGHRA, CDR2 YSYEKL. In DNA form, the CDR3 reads TGCGCCAGCAGCCAAGGAATTGGGCATCCCAATCAGCCCCAGCATTTT. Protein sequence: CASSQGIGHPNQPQHF.

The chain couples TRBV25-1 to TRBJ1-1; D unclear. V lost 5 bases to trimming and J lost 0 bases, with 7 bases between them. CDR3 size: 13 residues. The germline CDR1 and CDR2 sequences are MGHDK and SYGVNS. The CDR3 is CASSRLLNTEAFF. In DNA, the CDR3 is TGTGCCAGCAGTCGACTGCTGAACACTGAAGCTTTCTTT.

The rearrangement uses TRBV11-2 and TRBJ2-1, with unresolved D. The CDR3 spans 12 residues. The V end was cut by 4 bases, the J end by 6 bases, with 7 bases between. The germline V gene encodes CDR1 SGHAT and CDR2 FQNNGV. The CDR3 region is CASSSGANEQFF. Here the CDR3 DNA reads TGTGCCAGCAGCTCCGGAGCCAATGAGCAGTTCTTC.

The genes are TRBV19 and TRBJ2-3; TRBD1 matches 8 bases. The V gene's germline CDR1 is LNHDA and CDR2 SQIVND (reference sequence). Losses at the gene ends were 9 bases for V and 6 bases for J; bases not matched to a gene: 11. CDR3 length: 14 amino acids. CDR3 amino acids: CASGIQGAMDTQYF. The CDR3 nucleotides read TGTGCCAGCGGTATCCAGGGGGCGATGGATACGCAGTATTTT.

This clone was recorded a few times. CDR3 amino acids: CASSFYGQPQHF. In DNA form, the CDR3 reads TGTGCCAGCAGTTTCTACGGTCAGCCCCAGCATTTT. V is TRBV27 and J is TRBJ1-5; D not resolved. CDR1 and CDR2 (germline): MNHEY, SMNVEV (reference sequence). The length of the CDR3 is 12 residues. V was cut by 3 bases and J by 6 bases, with 6 bases left in between.

In nucleotides, the CDR3 is TGCGCCAGCTCGGGACACCCTTCCTACGAGCAGTACTTC. This translates into CASSGHPSYEQYF. V usage is TRBV10-1 and J usage is TRBJ2-7; a possible D gene is TRBD1 (6 bases). The V end was cut by 8 bases, the J end by 1 base, with 12 bases between. This CDR3 is built from 13 residues. Per the germline V gene, CDR1 is WNHNN and CDR2 is SYGVQD (reference sequence).

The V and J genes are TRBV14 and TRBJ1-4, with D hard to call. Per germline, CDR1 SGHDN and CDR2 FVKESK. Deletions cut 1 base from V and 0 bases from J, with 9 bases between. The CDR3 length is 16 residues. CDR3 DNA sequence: TGTGCCAGCAGCCAAGGGGCCGGGGCAACTAATGAAAAACTGTTTTTT. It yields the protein CASSQGAGATNEKLFF.

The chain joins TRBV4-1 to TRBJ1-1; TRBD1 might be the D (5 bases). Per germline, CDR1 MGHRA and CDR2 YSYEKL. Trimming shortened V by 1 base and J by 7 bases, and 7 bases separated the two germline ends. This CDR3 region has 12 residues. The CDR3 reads CASSQGQFEAFF. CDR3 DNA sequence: TGCGCCAGCAGCCAAGGACAGTTTGAAGCTTTCTTT.

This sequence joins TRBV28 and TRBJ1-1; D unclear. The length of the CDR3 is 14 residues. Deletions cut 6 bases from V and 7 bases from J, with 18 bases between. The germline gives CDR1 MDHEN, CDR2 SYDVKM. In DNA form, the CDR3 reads TGTGCCAGCAGCATCTCGGGGAGGACTAATGAAGCTTTCTTT. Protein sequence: CASSISGRTNEAFF.

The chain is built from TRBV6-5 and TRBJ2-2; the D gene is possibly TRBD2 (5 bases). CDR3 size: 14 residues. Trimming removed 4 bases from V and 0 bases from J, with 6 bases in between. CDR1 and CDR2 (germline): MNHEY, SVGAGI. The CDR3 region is CASSSAANTGELFF. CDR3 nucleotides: TGTGCCAGCAGTTCAGCGGCGAACACCGGGGAGCTGTTTTTT.

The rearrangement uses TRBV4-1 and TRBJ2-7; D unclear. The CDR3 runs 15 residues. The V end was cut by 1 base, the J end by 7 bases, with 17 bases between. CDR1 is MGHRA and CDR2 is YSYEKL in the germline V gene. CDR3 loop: CASSQGGITRVEQYF. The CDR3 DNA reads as TGCGCCAGCAGCCAAGGAGGCATCACACGCGTAGAGCAGTACTTC.